This T cell receptor (beta chain) was observed in a study of blood T cells in healthy people across ages. Study-level findings and limits: As age increased, TCR beta diversity per million T cells fell in a roughly linear fashion. In long-lived donors, naive CD4+ cell counts and diversity exceeded those of aged donors. The study regarded diversity estimates from one million T cells as underestimates.

Then a second PCR, running roughly 7 to 11 cycles, was carried out with a sample-barcoded 5' primer and a J-beta primer mix. TCRdb itself ran the 5' RACE reads through MiXCR, one entry per CDR3 protein. The table records 700,000 or so distinct CDR3 sequences, about a fifth of them present only once. Per sample, a minimum of 7 million PBMCs were isolated. Germline-derived CDR1 and CDR2 are SEHNR and FQNEAQ (reference sequence). The CDR3 loop spans 15 amino acids. Concerning this clonotype itself: Its specificity is unknown.

The V gene is TRBV7-9, the J gene TRBJ2-7, with a possible D match to TRBD1 (6 bases). The J call may be in error: the DNA end matches TRBJ2-1 better. The receptor was derived from a man in his 70s in good health. Material: blood. The CDR3 DNA reads TGTGCCAGCAGCCCGCAGGGGTACGGAATGGGTGAGCAGTTCTTC. Protein product: CASSPQGYGMGEQFF.